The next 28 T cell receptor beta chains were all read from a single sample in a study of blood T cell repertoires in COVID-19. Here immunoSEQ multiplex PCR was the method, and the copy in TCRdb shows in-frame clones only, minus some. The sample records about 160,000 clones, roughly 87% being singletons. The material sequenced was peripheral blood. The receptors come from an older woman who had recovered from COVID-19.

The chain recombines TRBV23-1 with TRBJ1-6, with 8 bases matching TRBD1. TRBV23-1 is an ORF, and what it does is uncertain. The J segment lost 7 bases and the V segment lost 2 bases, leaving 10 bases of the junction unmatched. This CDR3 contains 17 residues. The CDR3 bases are TGCGCCAGCAGTCAAACTCGGGACAGGCTAAAGAATTCACCCCTCCACTTT. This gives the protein CASSQTRDRLKNSPLHF.

This chain's CDR3 is CASSPTGTANYGYTF. The CDR3 DNA sequence: TGTGCCAGCAGTCCAACAGGGACAGCTAACTATGGCTACACCTTC. This chain joins TRBV28 and TRBJ1-2; 7 bases agree with TRBD1. The germline V gene encodes CDR1 MDHEN and CDR2 SYDVKM. Germline trimming cut 5 bases from V and 0 bases from J; bases unmatched to any gene: 6. There are 15 residues in the CDR3.

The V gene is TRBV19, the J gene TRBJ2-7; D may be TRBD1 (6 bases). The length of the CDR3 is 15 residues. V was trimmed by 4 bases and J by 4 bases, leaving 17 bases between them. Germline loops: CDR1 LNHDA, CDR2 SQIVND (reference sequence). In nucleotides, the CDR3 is TGTGCCAGTAGTACCCGGACAGACCGATGGTACGAGCAGTACTTC. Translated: CASSTRTDRWYEQYF.

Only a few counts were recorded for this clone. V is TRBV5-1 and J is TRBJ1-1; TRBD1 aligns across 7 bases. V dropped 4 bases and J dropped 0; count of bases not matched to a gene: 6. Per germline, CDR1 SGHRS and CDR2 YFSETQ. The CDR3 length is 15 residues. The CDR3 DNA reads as TGCGCCAGCAGCAAAGGGACAGCTTTGAACACTGAAGCTTTCTTT. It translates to CASSKGTALNTEAFF.

The CDR3 region has the DNA TGTGCCAGCAGCGAAAATCAGGGAAAAGGCTACGAGCAGTACTTC. It yields the protein CASSENQGKGYEQYF. This sequence joins TRBV13 and TRBJ2-7; D is perhaps TRBD1 (5 bases). Trimming cost V 5 bases and J 3 bases, with 17 bases left between them. The CDR3 covers 15 residues. Germline CDR1 is PRHDT and CDR2 is FYEKMQ (reference sequence).

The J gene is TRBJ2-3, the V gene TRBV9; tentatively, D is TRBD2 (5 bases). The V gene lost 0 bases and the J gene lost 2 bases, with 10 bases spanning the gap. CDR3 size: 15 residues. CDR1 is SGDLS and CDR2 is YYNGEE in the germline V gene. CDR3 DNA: TGTGCCAGCAGCGTAGGAACTAGAGTCACAGATACGCAGTATTTT. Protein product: CASSVGTRVTDTQYF.

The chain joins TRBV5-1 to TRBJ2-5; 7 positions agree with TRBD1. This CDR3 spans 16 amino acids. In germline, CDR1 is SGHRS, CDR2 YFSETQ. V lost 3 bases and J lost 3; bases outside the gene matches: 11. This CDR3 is CASSSNPGTEKETQYF. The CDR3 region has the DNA TGCGCCAGCAGCTCTAACCCCGGGACAGAGAAAGAGACCCAGTACTTC. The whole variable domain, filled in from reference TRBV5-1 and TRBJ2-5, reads KAGVTQTPRYLIKTRGQQVTLSCSPISGHRSVSWYQQTPGQGLQFLFEYFSETQRNKGNFPGRFSGRQFSNSRSEMNVSTLELGDSALYLCASSSNPGTEKETQYFGPGTRLLVL.

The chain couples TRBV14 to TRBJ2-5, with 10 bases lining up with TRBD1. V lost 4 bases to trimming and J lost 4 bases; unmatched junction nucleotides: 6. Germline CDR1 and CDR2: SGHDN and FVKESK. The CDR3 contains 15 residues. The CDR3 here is CASSRWDRGSETQYF. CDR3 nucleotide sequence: TGTGCCAGCAGCCGATGGGACAGGGGTTCAGAGACCCAGTACTTC. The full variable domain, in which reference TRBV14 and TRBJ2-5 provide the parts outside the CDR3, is EAGVTQFPSHSVIEKGQTVTLRCDPISGHDNLYWYRRVMGKEIKFLLHFVKESKQDESGMPNNRFLAERTGGTYSTLKVQPAELEDSGVYFCASSRWDRGSETQYFGPGTRLLVL.

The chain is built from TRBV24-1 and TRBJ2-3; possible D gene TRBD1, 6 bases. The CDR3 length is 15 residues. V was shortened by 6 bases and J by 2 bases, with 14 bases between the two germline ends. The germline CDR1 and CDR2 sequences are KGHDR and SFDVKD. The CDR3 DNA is TGTGCCACCAGTCTAGGACAGACCGTCACAGATACGCAGTATTTT. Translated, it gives CATSLGQTVTDTQYF.

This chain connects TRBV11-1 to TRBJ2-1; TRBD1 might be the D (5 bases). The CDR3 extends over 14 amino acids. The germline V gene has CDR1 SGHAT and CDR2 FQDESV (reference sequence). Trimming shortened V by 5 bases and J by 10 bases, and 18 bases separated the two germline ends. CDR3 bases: TGTGCCAGCAGCCACGTCGACAGCTCCCACGAGCAGTTCTTC. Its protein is CASSHVDSSHEQFF.

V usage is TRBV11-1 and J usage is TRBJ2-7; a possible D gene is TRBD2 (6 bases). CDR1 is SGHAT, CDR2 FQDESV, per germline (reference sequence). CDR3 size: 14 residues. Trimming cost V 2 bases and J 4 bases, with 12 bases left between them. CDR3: CASSLRGSGYEQYF. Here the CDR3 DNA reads TGTGCCAGCAGCTTACGGGGGTCCGGGTACGAGCAGTACTTC.

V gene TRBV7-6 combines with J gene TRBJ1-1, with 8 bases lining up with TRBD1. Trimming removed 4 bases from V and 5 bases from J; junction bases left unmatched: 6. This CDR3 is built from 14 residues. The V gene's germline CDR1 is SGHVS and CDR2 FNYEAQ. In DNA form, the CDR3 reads TGTGCCAGCAGCTCGAGACAGGGGAGGACTGAAGCTTTCTTT. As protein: CASSSRQGRTEAFF.

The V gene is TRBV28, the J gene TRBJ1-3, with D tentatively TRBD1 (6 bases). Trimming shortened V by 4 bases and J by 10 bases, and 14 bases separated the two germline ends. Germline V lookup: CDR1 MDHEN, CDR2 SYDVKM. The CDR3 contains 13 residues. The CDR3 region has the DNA TGTGCCAGCAGTTCGCGGGGGGCAGGAACCATATATTTT. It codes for CASSSRGAGTIYF.

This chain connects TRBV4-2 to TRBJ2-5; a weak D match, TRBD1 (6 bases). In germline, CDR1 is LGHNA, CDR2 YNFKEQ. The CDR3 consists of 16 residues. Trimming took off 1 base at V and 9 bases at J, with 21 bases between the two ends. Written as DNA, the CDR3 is TGTGCCAGCAGCCAAGGTCCGACAGGAGCCTCGGAGCCCCAGTACTTC. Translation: CASSQGPTGASEPQYF.

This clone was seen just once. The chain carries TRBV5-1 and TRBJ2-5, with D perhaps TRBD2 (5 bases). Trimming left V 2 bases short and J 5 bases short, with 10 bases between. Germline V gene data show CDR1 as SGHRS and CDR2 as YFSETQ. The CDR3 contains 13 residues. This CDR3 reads CASSFRGIETQYF. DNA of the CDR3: TGCGCCAGCAGCTTCCGGGGAATCGAGACCCAGTACTTC.

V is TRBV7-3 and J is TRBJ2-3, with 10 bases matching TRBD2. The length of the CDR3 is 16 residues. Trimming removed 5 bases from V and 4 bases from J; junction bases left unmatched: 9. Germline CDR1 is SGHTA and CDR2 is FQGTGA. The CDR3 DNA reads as TGTGCCAGCAGCCCCTGGGGTAGCGGGGGGTCAGATACGCAGTATTTT. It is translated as CASSPWGSGGSDTQYF.

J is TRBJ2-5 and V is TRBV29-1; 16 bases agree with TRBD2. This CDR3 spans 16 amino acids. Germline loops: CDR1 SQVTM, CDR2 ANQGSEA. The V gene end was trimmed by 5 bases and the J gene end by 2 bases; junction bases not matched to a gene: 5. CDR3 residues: CSVRGLAGGIQETQYF. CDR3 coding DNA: TGCAGCGTTAGGGGACTAGCGGGGGGGATTCAAGAGACCCAGTACTTC.

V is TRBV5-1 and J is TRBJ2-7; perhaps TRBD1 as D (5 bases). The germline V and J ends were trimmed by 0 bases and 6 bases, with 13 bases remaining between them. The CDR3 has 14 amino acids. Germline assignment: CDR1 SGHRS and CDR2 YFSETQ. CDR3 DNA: TGCGCCAGCAGCTTGGGGACAACGCTCGCCGAGCAGTACTTC. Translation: CASSLGTTLAEQYF.

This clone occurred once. The CDR3 nucleotides are TGTGCCAGCTCACCAGGACAACAGTACGAGCAGTACTTC. Translation: CASSPGQQYEQYF. The V call is TRBV18, the J call TRBJ2-7, with D tentatively TRBD1 (5 bases). Germline loops: CDR1 KGHSH, CDR2 LQKENI. The V and J ends lost 2 bases and 4 bases respectively, with 9 bases between them. This CDR3 has 13 residues.

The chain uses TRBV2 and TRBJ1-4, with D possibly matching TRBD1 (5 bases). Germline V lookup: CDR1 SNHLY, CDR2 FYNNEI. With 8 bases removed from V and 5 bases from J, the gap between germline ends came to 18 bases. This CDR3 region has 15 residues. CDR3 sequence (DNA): TGTGCCAGCGGACAATGGACAAGCGCCAATGAAAAACTGTTTTTT. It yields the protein CASGQWTSANEKLFF.

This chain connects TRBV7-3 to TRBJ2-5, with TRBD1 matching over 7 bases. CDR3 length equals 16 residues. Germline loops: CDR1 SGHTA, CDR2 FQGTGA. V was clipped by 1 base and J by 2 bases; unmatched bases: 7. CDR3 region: CASSLRARDRQETQYF. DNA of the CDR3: TGTGCCAGCAGCTTAAGAGCTAGGGACAGACAAGAGACCCAGTACTTC. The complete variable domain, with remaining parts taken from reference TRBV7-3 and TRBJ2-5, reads GAGVSQTPSNKVTEKGKYVELRCDPISGHTALYWYRQSLGQGPEFLIYFQGTGAADDSGLPNDRFFAVRPEGSVSTLKIQRTERGDSAVYLCASSLRARDRQETQYFGPGTRLLVL.

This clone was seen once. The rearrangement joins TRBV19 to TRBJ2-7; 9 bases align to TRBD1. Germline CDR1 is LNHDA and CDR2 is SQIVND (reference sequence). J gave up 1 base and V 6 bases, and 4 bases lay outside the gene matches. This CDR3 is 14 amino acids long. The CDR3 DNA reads TGTGCCAGTAGGGACAGGGGCCCATCCTACGAGCAGTACTTC. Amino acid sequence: CASRDRGPSYEQYF.

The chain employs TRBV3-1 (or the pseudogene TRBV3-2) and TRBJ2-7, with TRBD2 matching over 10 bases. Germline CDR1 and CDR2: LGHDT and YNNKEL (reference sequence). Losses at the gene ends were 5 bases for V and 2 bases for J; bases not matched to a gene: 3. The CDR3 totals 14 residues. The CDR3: CASSSSGGTYEQYF. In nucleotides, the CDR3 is TGTGCCAGCAGCTCTAGCGGGGGCACCTACGAGCAGTACTTC.

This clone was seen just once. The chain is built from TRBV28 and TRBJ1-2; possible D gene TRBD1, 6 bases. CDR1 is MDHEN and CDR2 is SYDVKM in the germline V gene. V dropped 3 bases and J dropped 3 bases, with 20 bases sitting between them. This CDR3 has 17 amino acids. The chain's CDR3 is CASSFPGGGRADYGYTF. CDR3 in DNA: TGTGCCAGCAGTTTTCCCGGAGGGGGGAGGGCCGACTATGGCTACACCTTC.

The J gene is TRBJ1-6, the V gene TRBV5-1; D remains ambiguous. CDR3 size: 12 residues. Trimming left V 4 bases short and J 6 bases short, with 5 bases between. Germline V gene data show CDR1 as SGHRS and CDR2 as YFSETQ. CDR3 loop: CASSEANSPLHF. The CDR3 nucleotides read TGCGCCAGCAGCGAAGCTAATTCACCCCTCCACTTT.

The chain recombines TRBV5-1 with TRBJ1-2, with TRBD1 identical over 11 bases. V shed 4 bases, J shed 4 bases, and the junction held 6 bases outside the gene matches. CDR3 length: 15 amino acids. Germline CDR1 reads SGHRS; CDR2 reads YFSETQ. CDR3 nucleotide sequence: TGCGCCAGCAGCCCCAGGACAGGGGGCACCTATGGCTACACCTTC. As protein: CASSPRTGGTYGYTF.

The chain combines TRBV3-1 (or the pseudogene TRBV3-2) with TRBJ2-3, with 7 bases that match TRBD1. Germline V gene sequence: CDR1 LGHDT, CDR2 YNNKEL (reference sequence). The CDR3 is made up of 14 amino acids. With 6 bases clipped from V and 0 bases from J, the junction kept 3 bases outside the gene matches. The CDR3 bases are TGTGCCAGCAGACTGACAGGGAGCACAGATACGCAGTATTTT. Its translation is CASRLTGSTDTQYF.

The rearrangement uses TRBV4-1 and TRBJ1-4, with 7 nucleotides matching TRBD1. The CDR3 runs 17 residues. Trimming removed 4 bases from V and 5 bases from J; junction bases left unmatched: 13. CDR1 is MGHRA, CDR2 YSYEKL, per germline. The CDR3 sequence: CASSLGAPTRGNEKLFF. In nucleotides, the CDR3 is TGCGCCAGCAGCCTGGGGGCACCAACCAGGGGGAATGAAAAACTGTTTTTT.